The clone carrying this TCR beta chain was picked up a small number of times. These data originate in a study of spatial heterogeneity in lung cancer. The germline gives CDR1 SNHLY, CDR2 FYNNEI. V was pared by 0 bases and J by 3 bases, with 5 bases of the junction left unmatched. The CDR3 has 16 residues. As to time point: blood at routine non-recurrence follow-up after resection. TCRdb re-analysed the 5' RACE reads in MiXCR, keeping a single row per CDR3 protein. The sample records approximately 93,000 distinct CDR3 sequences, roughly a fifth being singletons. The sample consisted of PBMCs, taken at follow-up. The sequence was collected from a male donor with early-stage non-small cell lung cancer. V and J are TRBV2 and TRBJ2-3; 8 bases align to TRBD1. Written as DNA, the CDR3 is TGTGCCAGCAGTGAAGCGGCCTACAGGGGGACAGATACGCAGTATTTT. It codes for CASSEAAYRGTDTQYF.